A single sample gave rise to the 18 T cell receptor beta chains below, sequenced in a study of T-cell memory formation after mild COVID-19. TCRdb analysed the 5' RACE reads with MiXCR anew, one entry per CDR3 protein. Here the sample spans 350,000 to 450,000 distinct CDR3 sequences, around 19% being singletons. Sequenced sample: PBMCs or a T cell subset sorted from them (not recorded which). Every receptor here comes from an adult woman who had mild COVID-19 (a few samples of this study predate the infection). Cell type and time point are not known.

The chain combines TRBV24-1 with TRBJ1-1; TRBD1 might be the D (5 bases). Germline CDR1 and CDR2: KGHDR and SFDVKD. V was pared by 7 bases and J by 0 bases, with 8 bases between. This CDR3 is 13 amino acids long. The DNA of the CDR3 is TGTGCCACCAGCCTAGGGGTGAACACTGAAGCTTTCTTT. Translation: CATSLGVNTEAFF.

This clonotype was detected ten times or more. The CDR3 spells CASSVPLRRMNTEAFF. CDR3 bases: TGTGCCAGCAGTGTACCTTTGCGACGGATGAACACTGAAGCTTTCTTT. This chain joins TRBV2 and TRBJ1-1; no clear D gene. The V end was cut by 4 bases, the J end by 0 bases, with 15 bases between. The CDR3 is 16 amino acids. Per the germline V gene, CDR1 is SNHLY and CDR2 is FYNNEI.

This clonotype occurred a few times. The J gene is TRBJ1-4, the V gene TRBV7-3; D is uncertain. Germline V gene sequence: CDR1 SGHTA, CDR2 FQGTGA. The CDR3 covers 17 residues. The germline V and J ends were trimmed by 2 bases and 7 bases, with 20 bases remaining between them. For the CDR3, the DNA is TGTGCCAGCAGCTTATCCCCCCTGGAGGGCCGGTGTGAAAAACTGTTTTTT. It translates to CASSLSPLEGRCEKLFF.

The chain employs TRBV7-9 and TRBJ1-1; tentatively, D is TRBD1 (6 bases). The V and J ends lost 1 base and 0 bases respectively, with 24 bases between them. This CDR3 comprises 20 residues. CDR1 and CDR2 from the germline V gene are SEHNR and FQNEAQ (reference sequence). This chain's CDR3 is CASSLGLKQGVHLMNTEAFF. The DNA for the CDR3 is TGTGCCAGCAGCTTAGGACTCAAACAGGGTGTTCACCTAATGAACACTGAAGCTTTCTTT.

The chain recombines TRBV7-6 with TRBJ2-7; possible D gene TRBD2, 5 bases. The CDR3 is 15 amino acids. Germline V gene sequence: CDR1 SGHVS, CDR2 FNYEAQ. The V and J ends lost 0 bases and 2 bases respectively, with 11 bases between them. The CDR3 spells CASSLADSVAYEQYF. DNA for the CDR3: TGTGCCAGCAGCTTAGCGGACTCCGTCGCCTACGAGCAGTACTTC.

This clonotype was detected only once. J is TRBJ2-1 and V is TRBV5-4, with TRBD2 matching over 15 bases. The V gene end was trimmed by 3 bases and the J gene end by 7 bases; junction bases not matched to a gene: 11. The germline gives CDR1 SGHNT, CDR2 YYREEE (reference sequence). This CDR3 has 18 residues. This chain's CDR3 is CASSSGVNGLAGGNEQFF. DNA of the CDR3: TGTGCCAGCAGCTCCGGGGTGAACGGACTAGCGGGAGGGAATGAGCAGTTCTTC. Full variable domain (missing parts from reference TRBV5-4 and TRBJ2-1): ETGVTQSPTHLIKTRGQQVTLRCSSQSGHNTVSWYQQALGQGPQFIFQYYREEENGRGNFPPRFSGLQFPNYSSELNVNALELDDSALYLCASSSGVNGLAGGNEQFFGPGTRLTVL.

This sequence joins TRBV12-3 or TRBV12-4 and TRBJ1-1, with a weak D call TRBD1 (5 bases). This CDR3 comprises 15 residues. V lost 2 bases and J 3 bases, leaving 13 bases between the germline ends. CDR3 DNA sequence: TGTGCCAGCAGTTTACAGGGCAGCCGCCACACTGAAGCTTTCTTT. Its protein product is CASSLQGSRHTEAFF.

At least ten counts were recorded for this clonotype. This chain joins TRBV7-8 and TRBJ2-2; no clear D gene. This CDR3 region has 11 residues. V lost 5 bases and J lost 4, with 2 bases in between. The V gene's germline CDR1 is SGHVS and CDR2 FQNEAQ. The CDR3 DNA reads TGTGCCAGCAGCCGCACCGGGGAGCTGTTTTTT. Its protein is CASSRTGELFF.

The table lists this clonotype with many counts. The chain joins TRBV29-1 to TRBJ2-7; 9 positions match TRBD1. After removal of 8 bases from V and 2 bases from J, the junction contained 10 bases not matched to a gene. The CDR3 runs to 14 residues. Germline V lookup: CDR1 SQVTM, CDR2 ANQGSEA. This CDR3 reads CSSQGGQGPYEQYF. The CDR3 region has the DNA TGCAGCTCACAAGGGGGACAGGGACCCTACGAGCAGTACTTC.

The rearrangement uses TRBV4-1 and TRBJ2-1, with D possibly matching TRBD1 (6 bases). CDR1 and CDR2 from the germline V gene are MGHRA and YSYEKL. The V and J ends lost 4 bases and 7 bases respectively, with 11 bases between them. The CDR3 is made up of 13 amino acids. CDR3 bases: TGCGCCAGCAGCCGACCCGGGACAAATGAGCAGTTCTTC. It specifies CASSRPGTNEQFF.

A few counts support this clonotype. The chain recombines TRBV28 with TRBJ2-5, with 7 bases that match TRBD1. Germline CDR1 and CDR2: MDHEN and SYDVKM. The J segment lost 6 bases and the V segment lost 5 bases, leaving 15 bases of the junction unmatched. The CDR3 consists of 16 residues. The CDR3 loop reads CASSATARGPRKTQYF. The CDR3 coding sequence is TGTGCCAGCAGTGCGACCGCAAGGGGGCCGAGGAAGACCCAGTACTTC.

In this sample, this clonotype turned up a few times. The V and J genes are TRBV12-3 or TRBV12-4 and TRBJ2-7; D tentatively reads TRBD1 or TRBD2 (6 bases each). The CDR3 runs 15 residues. Trimming pared 2 bases from V and 3 bases from J, leaving 14 bases between. As DNA, the CDR3 is TGTGCCAGCAGTTTACGGGGGCGGGAAATCTACGAGCAGTACTTC. Translating it yields CASSLRGREIYEQYF.

This clonotype came up a few times. The V gene is TRBV19, the J gene TRBJ1-5, with D uncertain. V lost 2 bases and J 9 bases, leaving 8 bases between the germline ends. There are 12 residues in the CDR3. The germline gives CDR1 LNHDA, CDR2 SQIVND (reference sequence). The CDR3 protein is CASSIMTGPQHF. CDR3 in DNA: TGTGCCAGTAGTATAATGACGGGGCCCCAGCATTTT.

The chain links TRBV7-9 to TRBJ1-2; tentatively, D is TRBD1 (5 bases). The length of the CDR3 is 13 residues. Germline CDR1 and CDR2: SEHNR and FQNEAQ (reference sequence). V shed 2 bases and J shed 8 bases, with 12 bases lying between them. In nucleotides, the CDR3 is TGTGCCAGCAGCTTACAGGGTTCGGGAGGCTACACCTTC. It encodes CASSLQGSGGYTF.

J is TRBJ2-7 and V is TRBV6-5; D might be TRBD2 (5 bases). V was cut by 2 bases and J by 3 bases, with 17 bases left in between. CDR1 is MNHEY, CDR2 SVGAGI, per germline. The length of the CDR3 is 16 residues. CDR3 amino acids: CASSYASVEVGYEQYF. The CDR3 region has the DNA TGTGCCAGCAGTTACGCTTCAGTGGAGGTGGGCTACGAGCAGTACTTC.

The chain links TRBV12-3 or TRBV12-4 to TRBJ1-2; the D is unclear. The V end lost 6 bases, the J end lost 5 bases, and 7 bases lay between the germline ends. CDR3 length: 11 amino acids. Here the CDR3 reads CASSDPYGYTF. The CDR3, as DNA: TGTGCCAGCAGCGACCCGTATGGCTACACCTTC.

The chain uses TRBV12-3 or TRBV12-4 and TRBJ2-1; 8 bases fit TRBD2. There are 14 residues in the CDR3. With 4 bases clipped from V and 6 bases from J, the junction kept 5 bases outside the gene matches. Written as DNA, the CDR3 is TGTGCCAGCAGTTCGGGGGGGAGGGGCAATGAGCAGTTCTTC. Translated: CASSSGGRGNEQFF.

The V call is TRBV20-1, the J call TRBJ1-2; D not certain. Trimming removed 0 bases at V and 4 bases at J, with 9 bases between. The CDR3 is 13 residues long. The germline V gene encodes CDR1 DFQATT and CDR2 SNEGSKA (reference sequence). CDR3 protein: CSARDGKSYGYTF. The DNA for the CDR3 is TGCAGTGCTAGAGATGGGAAGTCCTATGGCTACACCTTC.